In its sample, the clone carrying this T cell receptor beta chain was seen many times. These data belong to a study of TIL therapy for anti-PD-1-resistant metastatic lung cancer. Trimming shortened V by 4 bases and J by 1 base, and 7 bases separated the two germline ends. Germline V gene sequence: CDR1 MNHNS, CDR2 SASEGT. This CDR3 has 13 amino acids. The libraries were made with immunoSEQ v3. The assay was immunoSEQ multiplex PCR, and TCRdb's table has in-frame clones only and misses some. The sample yields more than 55,000 clones, roughly 69% seen once. As for time point: pre-treatment sample, taken before nivolumab and TIL therapy.

Sequenced here: blood, sampled at baseline. The origin of this receptor is a person between 30 and 80 years old with non-small cell lung cancer. The J gene is TRBJ1-1, the V gene TRBV6-1; D may be TRBD1 (5 bases). The CDR3 DNA reads as TGTGCCAGCAGTGTCACAGGGAACACTGAAGCTTTCTTT. It yields the protein CASSVTGNTEAFF.